The 10 T cell receptor beta chains given below trace back to one sample, sequenced in a study of T cell repertoires in cytomegalovirus infection. Each CDR3 protein is one row after TCRdb ran MiXCR on the reads. In the table there are around 450,000 distinct CDR3 sequences, roughly a third of which are singletons. The sequenced material came from PBMCs. These receptors came from a human donor in good health (CMV status not recorded). Some clones in this sample may be carry-over from other donors' samples.

The rearrangement uses TRBV11-2 and TRBJ2-7; the D gene is possibly TRBD2 (6 bases). Trimming removed 3 bases from V and 4 bases from J, with 19 bases in between. The CDR3 covers 16 residues. Per the germline V gene, CDR1 is SGHAT and CDR2 is FQNNGV. Written as DNA, the CDR3 is TGTGCCAGCAGCTTCCCTCATGCGGGACTCGGATACGAGCAGTACTTC. Translation: CASSFPHAGLGYEQYF.

This clonotype was seen a single time. The rearrangement uses TRBV7-3 and TRBJ1-2, with unresolved D. V gave up 7 bases and J gave up 6 bases, with 15 bases separating them. CDR1 and CDR2 from the germline V gene are SGHTA and FQGTGA. This CDR3 is 13 amino acids long. CDR3 in amino acids: CASTRDRGDGYTF. For the CDR3, the DNA is TGTGCCAGCACCCGAGACCGCGGCGATGGCTACACCTTC.

The chain carries TRBV5-4 and TRBJ2-3; 7 bases map to TRBD1. Germline loops: CDR1 SGHNT, CDR2 YYREEE (reference sequence). This CDR3 region has 15 residues. V gave up 2 bases and J gave up 4 bases; unmatched junction bases: 7. The CDR3 DNA reads TGTGCCAGCAGCTTAGACAGGGTGGGCGCAGATACGCAGTATTTT. Translation: CASSLDRVGADTQYF.

This chain joins TRBV28 and TRBJ1-1; no clear D gene. From germline, CDR1 is MDHEN and CDR2 SYDVKM. This CDR3 spans 15 amino acids. V lost 2 bases to trimming and J lost 2 bases, with 12 bases between them. CDR3 nucleotides: TGTGCCAGCAGTTTAGGGCCTGTCAGCAACACTGAAGCTTTCTTT. Its protein is CASSLGPVSNTEAFF.

The chain recombines TRBV27 with TRBJ1-1, with a tentative D call TRBD1 (5 bases). Deletions cut 4 bases from V and 6 bases from J, with 12 bases between. This CDR3 is 13 amino acids long. The germline gives CDR1 MNHEY, CDR2 SMNVEV (reference sequence). In DNA, the CDR3 is TGTGCCAGCAGTTCACAGGTTTTCTCTGAAGCTTTCTTT. This encodes CASSSQVFSEAFF.

The chain recombines TRBV5-6 with TRBJ2-7; 8 bases line up with TRBD1. The CDR3 spans 14 residues. The V gene's germline CDR1 is SGHDT and CDR2 YYEEEE. V shed 3 bases and J 2 bases; nucleotides not matched to a gene: 4. CDR3 sequence: CASSWGTGPYEQYF. The CDR3 DNA follows: TGTGCCAGCAGCTGGGGGACAGGTCCCTACGAGCAGTACTTC.

This clonotype was seen at least ten times. The rearrangement uses TRBV19 and TRBJ1-2, with 7 bases matching TRBD1. Germline V lookup: CDR1 LNHDA, CDR2 SQIVND (reference sequence). The V and J ends lost 6 bases and 5 bases, in that order; junction bases with no gene match: 9. The CDR3 runs 14 residues. The DNA of the CDR3 is TGTGCCAGTAGACAGCCGGGACAGCATTATGGCTACACCTTC. Amino acids: CASRQPGQHYGYTF.

This clonotype was seen at least ten times. The rearrangement joins TRBV7-2 to TRBJ2-5; D is ambiguous. V was pared by 5 bases and J by 5 bases, with 12 bases between. The germline V gene has CDR1 SGHTA and CDR2 FQGNSA. The CDR3 runs 13 residues. The CDR3 DNA reads TGTGCCAGCAGCACCCTCACGGACGAGACCCAGTACTTC. Translation: CASSTLTDETQYF.

This clonotype was detected a few times. The V gene is TRBV6-8, the J gene TRBJ2-2; 10 nucleotides line up with TRBD2. Germline V gene data show CDR1 as MNHGY and CDR2 as SAAAGT. The CDR3 sequence is 16 residues long. The V gene end was trimmed by 7 bases and the J gene end by 3 bases; junction bases not matched to a gene: 8. The chain's CDR3 is CASNLLGLADTGELFF. The CDR3 DNA is TGTGCCAGCAACTTACTCGGACTAGCGGACACCGGGGAGCTGTTTTTT.

This clonotype was found a few times. The V and J genes are TRBV5-1 and TRBJ2-5, with D perhaps given as TRBD1 or TRBD2 (5 bases each). The germline V gene has CDR1 SGHRS and CDR2 YFSETQ. This CDR3 comprises 16 residues. V was pared by 4 bases and J by 0 bases, with 16 bases between. In nucleotides, the CDR3 is TGCGCCAGCAGCGTAACCGGGACGGAGTACCAAGAGACCCAGTACTTC. This gives the protein CASSVTGTEYQETQYF.